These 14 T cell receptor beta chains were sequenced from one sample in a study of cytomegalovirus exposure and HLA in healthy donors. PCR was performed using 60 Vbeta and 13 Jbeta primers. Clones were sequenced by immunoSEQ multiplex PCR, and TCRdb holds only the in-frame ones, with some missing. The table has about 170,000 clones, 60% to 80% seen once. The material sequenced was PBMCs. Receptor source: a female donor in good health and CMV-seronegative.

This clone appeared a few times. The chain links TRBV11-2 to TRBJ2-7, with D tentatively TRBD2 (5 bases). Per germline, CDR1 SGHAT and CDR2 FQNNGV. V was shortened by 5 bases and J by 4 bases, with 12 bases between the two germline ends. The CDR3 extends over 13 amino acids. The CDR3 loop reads CASSPRTVYEQYF. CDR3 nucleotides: TGTGCCAGCAGCCCCCGGACTGTTTACGAGCAGTACTTC.

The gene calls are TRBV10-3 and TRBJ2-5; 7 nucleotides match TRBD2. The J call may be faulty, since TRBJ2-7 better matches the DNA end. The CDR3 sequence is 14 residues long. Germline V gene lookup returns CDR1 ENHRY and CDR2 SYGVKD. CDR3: CAISESAGDYEQYF. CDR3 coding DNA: TGTGCCATCAGTGAGTCTGCGGGGGACTACGAGCAGTACTTC.

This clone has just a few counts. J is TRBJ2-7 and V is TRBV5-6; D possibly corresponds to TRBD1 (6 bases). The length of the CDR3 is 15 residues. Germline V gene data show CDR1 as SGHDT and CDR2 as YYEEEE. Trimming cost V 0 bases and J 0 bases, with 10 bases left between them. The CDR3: CASSLEPGDSYEQYF. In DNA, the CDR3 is TGTGCCAGCAGCTTGGAGCCAGGGGACTCCTACGAGCAGTACTTC.

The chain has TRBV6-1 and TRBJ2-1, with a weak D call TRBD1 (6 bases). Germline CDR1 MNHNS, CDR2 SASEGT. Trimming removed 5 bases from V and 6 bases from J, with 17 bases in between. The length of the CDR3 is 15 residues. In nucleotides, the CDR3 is TGTGCCAGCAGTCCACAGGGAGATAGGCGCAATGAGCAGTTCTTC. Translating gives CASSPQGDRRNEQFF.

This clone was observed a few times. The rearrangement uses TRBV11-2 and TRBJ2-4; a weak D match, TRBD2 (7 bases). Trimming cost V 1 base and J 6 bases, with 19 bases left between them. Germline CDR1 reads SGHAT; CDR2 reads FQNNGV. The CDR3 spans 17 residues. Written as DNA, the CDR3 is TGTGCCAGCAGCTTAGCTCTAACGGGGGGCGGGGGAAACATTCAGTACTTC. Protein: CASSLALTGGGGNIQYF.

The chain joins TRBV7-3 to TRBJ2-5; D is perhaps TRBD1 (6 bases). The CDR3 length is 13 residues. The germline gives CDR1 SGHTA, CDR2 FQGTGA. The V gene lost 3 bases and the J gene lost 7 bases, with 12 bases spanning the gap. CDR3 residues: CASSFGQSGTQYF. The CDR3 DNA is TGTGCCAGCAGCTTTGGACAGTCAGGGACCCAGTACTTC. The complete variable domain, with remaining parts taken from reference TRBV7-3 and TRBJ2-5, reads GAGVSQTPSNKVTEKGKYVELRCDPISGHTALYWYRQSLGQGPEFLIYFQGTGAADDSGLPNDRFFAVRPEGSVSTLKIQRTERGDSAVYLCASSFGQSGTQYFGPGTRLLVL.

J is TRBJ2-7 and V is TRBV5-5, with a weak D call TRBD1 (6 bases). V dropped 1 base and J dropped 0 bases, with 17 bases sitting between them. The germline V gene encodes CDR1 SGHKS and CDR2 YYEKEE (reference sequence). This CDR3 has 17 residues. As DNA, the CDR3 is TGTGCCAGCAGCTTGCGTCAGGCCGGGACAAGCTCCTACGAGCAGTACTTC. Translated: CASSLRQAGTSSYEQYF. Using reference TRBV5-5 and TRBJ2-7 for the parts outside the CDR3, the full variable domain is DAGVTQSPTHLIKTRGQQVTLRCSPISGHKSVSWYQQVLGQGPQFIFQYYEKEERGRGNFPDRFSARQFPNYSSELNVNALLLGDSALYLCASSLRQAGTSSYEQYFGPGTRLTVT.

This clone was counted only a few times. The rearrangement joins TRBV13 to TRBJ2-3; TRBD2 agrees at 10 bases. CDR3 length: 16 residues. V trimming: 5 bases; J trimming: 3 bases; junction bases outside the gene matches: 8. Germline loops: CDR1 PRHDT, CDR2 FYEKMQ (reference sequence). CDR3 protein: CASSPSGTSETDTQYF. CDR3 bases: TGTGCCAGCAGCCCCTCCGGGACTAGCGAGACAGATACGCAGTATTTT.

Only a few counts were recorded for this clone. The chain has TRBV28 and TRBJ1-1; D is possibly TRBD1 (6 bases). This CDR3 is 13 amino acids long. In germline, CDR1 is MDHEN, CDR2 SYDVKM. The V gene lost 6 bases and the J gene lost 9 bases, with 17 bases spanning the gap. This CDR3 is CASRRPGTIKAFF. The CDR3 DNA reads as TGTGCCAGCAGACGACCCGGGACAATTAAAGCTTTCTTT.

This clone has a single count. The CDR3 DNA is TGTGCCAGCAGCTCCGTACAGGGAGAGTATGAAAAACTGTTTTTT. Its protein product is CASSSVQGEYEKLFF. The rearrangement uses TRBV5-6 and TRBJ1-4, with TRBD1 as a possible D gene (6 bases). Trimming removed 3 bases from V and 6 bases from J, with 15 bases in between. This CDR3 region has 15 residues. The V gene's germline CDR1 is SGHDT and CDR2 YYEEEE.

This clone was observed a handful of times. CDR3 residues: CAWSVRGNQPQHF. Here the CDR3 DNA reads TGTGCCTGGAGTGTACGGGGCAATCAGCCCCAGCATTTT. This rearrangement joins TRBV30 to TRBJ1-5; D is undetermined. The CDR3 extends over 13 amino acids. Germline V gene lookup returns CDR1 GTSNPN and CDR2 SVGIG (reference sequence). Trimming shortened V by 0 bases and J by 2 bases, and 5 bases separated the two germline ends.

CDR3 loop: CASSLTAGTNTQYF. The DNA for the CDR3 is TGTGCCAGCAGCCTAACTGCCGGGACTAATACGCAGTATTTT. The chain combines TRBV11-2 with TRBJ2-3; 7 bases map to TRBD2. V lost 5 bases to trimming and J lost 7 bases; unmatched junction nucleotides: 9. The CDR3 runs to 14 residues. In germline, CDR1 is SGHAT, CDR2 FQNNGV.

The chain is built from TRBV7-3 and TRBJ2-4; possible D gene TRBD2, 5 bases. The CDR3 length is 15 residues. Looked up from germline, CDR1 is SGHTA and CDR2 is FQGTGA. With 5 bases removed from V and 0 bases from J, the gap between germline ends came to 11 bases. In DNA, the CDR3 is TGTGCCAGCAGCCCCTCAGGACTAGCCAAAAACATTCAGTACTTC. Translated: CASSPSGLAKNIQYF.

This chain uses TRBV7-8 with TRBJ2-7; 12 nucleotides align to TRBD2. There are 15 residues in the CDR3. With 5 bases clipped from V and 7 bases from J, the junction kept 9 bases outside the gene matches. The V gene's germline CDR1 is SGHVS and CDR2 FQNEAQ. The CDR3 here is CASSHGLAGTGEQYF. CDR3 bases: TGTGCCAGCAGCCACGGACTAGCGGGAACCGGGGAGCAGTACTTC.